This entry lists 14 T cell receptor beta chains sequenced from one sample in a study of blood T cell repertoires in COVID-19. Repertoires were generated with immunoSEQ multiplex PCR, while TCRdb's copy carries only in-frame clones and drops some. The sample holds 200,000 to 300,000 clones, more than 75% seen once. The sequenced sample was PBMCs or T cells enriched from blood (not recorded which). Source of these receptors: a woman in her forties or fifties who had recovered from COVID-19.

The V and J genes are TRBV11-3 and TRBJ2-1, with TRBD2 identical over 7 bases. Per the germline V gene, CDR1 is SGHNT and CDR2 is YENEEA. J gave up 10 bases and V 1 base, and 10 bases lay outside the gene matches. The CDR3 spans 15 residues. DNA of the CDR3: TGTGCCAGCAGCTTAGTGGCGGGGGAAGAATGGGAGCAGTTCTTC. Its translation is CASSLVAGEEWEQFF. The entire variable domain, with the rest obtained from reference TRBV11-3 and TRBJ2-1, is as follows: EAGVVQSPRYKIIEKKQPVAFWCNPISGHNTLYWYLQNLGQGPELLIRYENEEAVDDSQLPKDRFSAERLKGVDSTLKIQPAELGDSAVYLCASSLVAGEEWEQFFGPGTRLTVL.

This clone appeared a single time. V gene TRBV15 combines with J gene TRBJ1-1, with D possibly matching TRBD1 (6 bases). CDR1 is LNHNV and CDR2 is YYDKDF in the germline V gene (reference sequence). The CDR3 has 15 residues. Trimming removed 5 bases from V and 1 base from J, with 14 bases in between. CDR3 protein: CATSPWGGKNTEAFF. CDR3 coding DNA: TGTGCCACCAGCCCTTGGGGGGGCAAGAACACTGAAGCTTTCTTT.

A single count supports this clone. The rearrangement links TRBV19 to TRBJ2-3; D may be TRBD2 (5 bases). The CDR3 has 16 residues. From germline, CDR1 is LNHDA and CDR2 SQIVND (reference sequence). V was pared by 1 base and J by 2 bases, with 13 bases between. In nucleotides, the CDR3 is TGTGCCAGTAGTATAGTTGAGGGCCTCGACACAGATACGCAGTATTTT. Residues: CASSIVEGLDTDTQYF.

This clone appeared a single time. For the CDR3, the DNA is TGTGCCAGCAGTTTGGCAGGGCGCAGAAACTATGGCTACACCTTC. This encodes CASSLAGRRNYGYTF. The J gene is TRBJ1-2, the V gene TRBV28, with a possible D match to TRBD1 (5 bases). The CDR3 is made up of 15 amino acids. Trimming removed 3 bases from V and 2 bases from J, with 13 bases in between. Germline CDR1 is MDHEN and CDR2 is SYDVKM.

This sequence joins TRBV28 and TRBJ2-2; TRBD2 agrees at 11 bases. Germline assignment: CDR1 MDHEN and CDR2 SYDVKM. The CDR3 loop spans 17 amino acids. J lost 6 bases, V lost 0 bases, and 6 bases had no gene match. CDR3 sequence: CASSLWELAGGPGELFF. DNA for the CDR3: TGTGCCAGCAGTTTATGGGAGCTAGCGGGAGGCCCCGGGGAGCTGTTTTTT. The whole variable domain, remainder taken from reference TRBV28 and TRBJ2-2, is DVKVTQSSRYLVKRTGEKVFLECVQDMDHENMFWYRQDPGLGLRLIYFSYDVKMKEKGDIPEGYSVSREKKERFSLILESASTNQTSMYLCASSLWELAGGPGELFFGEGSRLTVL.

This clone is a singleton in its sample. The CDR3 protein is CASSPRTSGEQFF. In DNA, the CDR3 is TGTGCCAGCAGCCCACGGACTAGCGGAGAGCAGTTCTTC. This chain uses TRBV7-3 with TRBJ2-1; TRBD2 agrees at 10 bases. Germline CDR1 and CDR2: SGHTA and FQGTGA. The V gene end was trimmed by 5 bases and the J gene end by 10 bases; junction bases not matched to a gene: 5. This CDR3 has 13 amino acids.

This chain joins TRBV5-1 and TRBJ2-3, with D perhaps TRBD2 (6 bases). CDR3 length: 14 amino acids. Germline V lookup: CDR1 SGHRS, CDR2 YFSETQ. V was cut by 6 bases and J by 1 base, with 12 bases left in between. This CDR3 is CASTRWGGTDTQYF. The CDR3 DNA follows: TGCGCCAGCACCCGGTGGGGGGGCACAGATACGCAGTATTTT.

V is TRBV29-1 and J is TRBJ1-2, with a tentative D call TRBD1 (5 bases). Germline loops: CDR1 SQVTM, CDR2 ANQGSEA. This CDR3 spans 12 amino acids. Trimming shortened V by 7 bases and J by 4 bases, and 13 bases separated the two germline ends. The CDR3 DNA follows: TGCAGCGGATCCGACAGTATCTATGGCTACACCTTC. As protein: CSGSDSIYGYTF. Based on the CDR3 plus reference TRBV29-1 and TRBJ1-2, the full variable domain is SAVISQKPSRDICQRGTSLTIQCQVDSQVTMMFWYRQQPGQSLTLIATANQGSEATYESGFVIDKFPISRPNLTFSTLTVSNMSPEDSSIYLCSGSDSIYGYTFGSGTRLTVV.

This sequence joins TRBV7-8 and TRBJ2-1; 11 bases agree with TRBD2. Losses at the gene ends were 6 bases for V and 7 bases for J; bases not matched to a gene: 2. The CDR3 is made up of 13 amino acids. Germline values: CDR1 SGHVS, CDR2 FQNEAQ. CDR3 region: CASRLAGENEQFF. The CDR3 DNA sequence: TGTGCCAGCAGACTAGCGGGAGAAAATGAGCAGTTCTTC.

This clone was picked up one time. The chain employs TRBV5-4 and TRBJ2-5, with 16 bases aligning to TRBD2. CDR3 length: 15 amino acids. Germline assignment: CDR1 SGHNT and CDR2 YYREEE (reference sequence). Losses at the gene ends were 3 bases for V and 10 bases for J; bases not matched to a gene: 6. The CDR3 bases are TGTGCCAGCAGCTCAGGGACTAGCGGGGGGGAGGACCAGTACTTC. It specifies CASSSGTSGGEDQYF.

The CDR3 loop reads CAWRVGVGRSNYGYTF. The CDR3 DNA sequence: TGTGCCTGGAGGGTCGGAGTAGGCAGATCTAACTATGGCTACACCTTC. The chain is built from TRBV30 and TRBJ1-2; no clear D. This CDR3 is built from 16 residues. Trimming stripped 3 bases from V and 0 bases from J, with 17 bases between. The germline V gene encodes CDR1 GTSNPN and CDR2 SVGIG (reference sequence).

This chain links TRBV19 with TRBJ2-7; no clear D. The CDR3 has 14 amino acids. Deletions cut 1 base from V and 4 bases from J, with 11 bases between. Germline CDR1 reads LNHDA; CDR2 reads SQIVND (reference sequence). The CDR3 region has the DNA TGTGCCAGTAGTATAGGGCTTTTGCCTTACGAGCAGTACTTC. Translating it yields CASSIGLLPYEQYF.

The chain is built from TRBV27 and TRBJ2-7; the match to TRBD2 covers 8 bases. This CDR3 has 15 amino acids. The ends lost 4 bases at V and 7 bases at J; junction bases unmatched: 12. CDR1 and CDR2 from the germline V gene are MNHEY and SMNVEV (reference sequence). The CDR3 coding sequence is TGTGCCAGCAGTTCCGGGGGGGCCGGGAATCGGGAGCAGTACTTC. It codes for CASSSGGAGNREQYF.

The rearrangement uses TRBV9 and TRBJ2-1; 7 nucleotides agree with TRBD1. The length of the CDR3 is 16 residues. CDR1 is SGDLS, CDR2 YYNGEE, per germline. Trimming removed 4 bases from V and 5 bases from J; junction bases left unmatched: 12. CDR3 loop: CASSPQETGLNNEQFF. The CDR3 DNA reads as TGTGCCAGCAGCCCCCAGGAGACAGGGTTAAACAATGAGCAGTTCTTC.